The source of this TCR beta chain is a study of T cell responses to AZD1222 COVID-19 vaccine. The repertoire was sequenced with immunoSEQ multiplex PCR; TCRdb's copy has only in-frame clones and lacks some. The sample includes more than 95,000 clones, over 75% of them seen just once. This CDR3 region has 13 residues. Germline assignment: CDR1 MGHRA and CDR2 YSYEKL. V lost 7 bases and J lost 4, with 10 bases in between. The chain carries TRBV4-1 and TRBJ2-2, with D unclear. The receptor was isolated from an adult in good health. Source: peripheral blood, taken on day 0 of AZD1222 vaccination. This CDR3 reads CASTNGGTGELFF. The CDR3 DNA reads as TGCGCCAGCACAAATGGTGGCACCGGGGAGCTGTTTTTT.